This entry features one T cell receptor beta chain sequence. Its antigen is currently unknown. The data stem from a study of T cell responses to AZD1222 COVID-19 vaccine. Study-level findings and limits: Variant regions that are unmutated are reportedly the target of nearly half of spike-specific TCRs. Scientists sampled the repertoires only once the peak T cell response had passed.

The CDR3 has 16 amino acids. The germline CDR1 and CDR2 sequences are LNHDA and SQIVND (reference sequence). V was trimmed by 4 bases and J by 6 bases, leaving 19 bases between them. Generated by immunoSEQ multiplex PCR, the TCRdb table keeps only in-frame clones and is missing some. The sample lists around 66,000 clones, roughly 87% occurring once. The origin of this receptor is an adult in good health. The input for sequencing was peripheral blood, taken on day 0 of AZD1222 vaccination. V gene TRBV19 combines with J gene TRBJ1-5; maybe TRBD1 (6 bases). This CDR3 is CASSTPNRGSSQPQHF. In DNA, the CDR3 is TGTGCCAGTAGTACTCCAAATAGGGGGAGTAGTCAGCCCCAGCATTTT.